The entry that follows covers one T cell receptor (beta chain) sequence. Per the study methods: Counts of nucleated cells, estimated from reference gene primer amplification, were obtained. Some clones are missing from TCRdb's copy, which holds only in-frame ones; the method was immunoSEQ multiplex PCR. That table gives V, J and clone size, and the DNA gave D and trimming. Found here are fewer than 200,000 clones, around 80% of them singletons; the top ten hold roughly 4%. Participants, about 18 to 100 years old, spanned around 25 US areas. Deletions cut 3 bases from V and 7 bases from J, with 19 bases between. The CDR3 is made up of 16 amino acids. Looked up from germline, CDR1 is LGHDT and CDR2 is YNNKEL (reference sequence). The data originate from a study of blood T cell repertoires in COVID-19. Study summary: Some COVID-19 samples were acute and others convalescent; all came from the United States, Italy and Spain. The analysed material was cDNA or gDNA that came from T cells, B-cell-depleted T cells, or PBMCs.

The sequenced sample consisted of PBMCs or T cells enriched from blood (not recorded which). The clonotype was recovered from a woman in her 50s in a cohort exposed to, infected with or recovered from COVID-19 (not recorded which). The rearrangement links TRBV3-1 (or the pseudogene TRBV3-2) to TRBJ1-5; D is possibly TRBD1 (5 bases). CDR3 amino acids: CASSHSSGFFGQPQHF. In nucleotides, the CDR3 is TGTGCCAGCAGCCATAGCTCAGGGTTTTTCGGGCAGCCCCAGCATTTT.